This T cell receptor (beta chain) was retrieved from a study of T cell responses to AZD1222 COVID-19 vaccine. As for this clone: Its antigen is undetermined.

CDR1 is DFQATT, CDR2 SNEGSKA, per germline (reference sequence). V dropped 3 bases and J dropped 4 bases, with 15 bases sitting between them. CDR3 length equals 14 residues. The table came from immunoSEQ multiplex PCR; TCRdb's copy has only in-frame clones and leaves some out. Of about 130,000 clones listed, roughly 93% are singletons. Study results and caveats: Two doses of AZD1222 preceded a rise in Spike-specific TCR breadth and depth. Possibly, clonal diversity was underestimated; donors were largely white British and included more females.

This chain joins TRBV20-1 and TRBJ1-1; D is possibly TRBD1 (5 bases). The sequencing used peripheral blood, collected on day 0 of AZD1222 vaccination. This clonotype was obtained from an adult in good health. CDR3 in DNA: TGCAGTGCTAGTCTCTCTGGCGGGACCACTGAAGCTTTCTTT. Its translation is CSASLSGGTTEAFF.